What follows describes a single T cell receptor (beta chain). The antigen remains unidentified. This sample was included in a study of cytomegalovirus exposure and HLA in healthy donors. Study-level information: As an earlier analysis found, about 190 million T cells yielded 90 million to 140 million unique TCR beta sequences. Study-level findings and limits: Follow-up analysis seemed to connect common viral pathogens with several of the most significant clusters identified. In an earlier analysis, in around 590 donors, most V segments appeared productive either ~90% or ~30% of the time.

The PCR contained 60 Vbeta and 13 Jbeta primers. Per the original data handling: The count from a later analysis was 60 million to 85 million unique TCR beta chains, around 11 million of them shared. Only in-frame clones appear in the TCRdb table, and some are missing; sequencing was by immunoSEQ multiplex PCR. V and J calls plus clone size are reproduced from that table; the DNA served to infer D and trimming. The sample has under 90,000 clones; approximately 67% are singletons. The J segment lost 9 bases and the V segment lost 3 bases, leaving 8 bases of the junction unmatched. CDR1 KGHSH and CDR2 LQKENI come from the germline V gene. The CDR3 contains 14 residues.

The specimen was PBMCs. This sequence was found in a man aged 35 to 55 in good health and CMV-seropositive. This sequence joins TRBV18 and TRBJ2-1; TRBD1 agrees at 7 bases. For the CDR3, the DNA is TGTGCCAGCTCACCTGACAGGGTGGCGAGTGAGCAGTTCTTC. Its protein product is CASSPDRVASEQFF.